This T cell receptor beta chain is drawn from a study of PD-L1 blockade in urothelial cancer (dated by TCRdb to 2017 to 2019). For the study in its entirety: Every patient began therapy in 2014 and was given atezolizumab 1,200 mg intravenously every 3 weeks. An ECOG performance status of 0 or 1 was recorded for the patients, and 0 to 3 prior chemotherapy regimens had been received by the patients. About 85% of the roughly 30 patients were males with bladder-origin urothelial cancer, and 18 of 29 reported a prior smoking history. Pretreatment tumor samples, along with matched peripheral blood serially collected before and after atezolizumab treatment, were subjected to TCR sequencing. The study was an exploratory multi-omic analysis of somatic, immune and clinical correlates of response to PD-L1 blockade with atezolizumab in urothelial cancer. Blood samples gave a median of around 130,000 T cells and 88,000 or so unique TCRs, with a median clonality of around 0.074. Durable clinical benefit was achieved by nine patients and was not achieved by 20 patients. Under 30 patients had pretreatment blood TCR-seq, some 25 had at least one posttreatment blood collection, and some 25 had tumor TCR-seq. Blood samples were analyzed 3 weeks after the start of treatment (second dose) and 6 weeks after the start of treatment. In the same patients, pretreatment tumors underwent whole exome sequencing and RNA sequencing in addition to TCR sequencing. Durable clinical benefit was defined as progression-free survival longer than 6 months, and TCR features were also tested against progression-free and overall survival.

To estimate absolute template abundance from read counts, synthetic TCR analog templates were spiked into each PCR. Using the immunoSEQ assay, TCRbeta CDR3 regions were amplified from genomic DNA with bias-controlled V and J gene primers. Sequencing of rearranged TCRbeta segments was done at approximately 20X coverage. The published analysis was carried out like this. Clustering was used to correct sequencing errors, and CDR3s were annotated against IMGT so that V, D and J genes could be assigned. Out-of-frame and stop-codon sequences were excluded, and only productive TCRbeta rearrangements were used in downstream analyses. Clonality was calculated as one minus the Shannon entropy normalized by the log of the number of unique productive sequences. Clones differing between time points or between blood and tumor were identified using Fisher's exact test with Benjamini-Hochberg correction, with an adjusted p below 0.01 applied as the threshold. The clones in this table, taken by TCRdb from immuneACCESS, are in-frame only. Not every clone is retained; where verified, under half of the shortfall comes from an unresolved V gene, and the cause of the rest is unknown. The V and J calls and clone size were taken over from that table, and D and trimming were inferred from the DNA. This sample is represented by about 110,000 clones; under 85% of them were singletons. The ten largest clones take up roughly 2.3% of the sample.

Beyond this particular receptor, the publication reports: Small sample size (n ≈ 27) and many exploratory analyses mean the results are intended to be hypothesis-generating. At 3 weeks after the start of treatment, tumor-associated TCR clones in peripheral blood had expanded more in patients with durable benefit (n ≈ 22, p = 0.022). A pretreatment peripheral blood TCR clonality below the median was linked to improved progression-free and overall survival.

Regarding this clone: Its antigen has not been determined. Within one base of it there is no much larger clone, and no base qualities were kept.

A cohort of about 30 patients with locally advanced or metastatic urothelial carcinoma, treated at Memorial Sloan Kettering on a trial protocol, was included. Peripheral blood mononuclear cells were collected pretreatment and during treatment, with between 1 and 8 total time points per patient. The Qiagen DNeasy Blood extraction kit was used to purify genomic DNA from total PBMCs and tumor samples. PBMCs were collected pretreatment and during treatment, and were isolated and stored as previously described. CDR1 and CDR2, per the germline V gene, are MDHEN and SYDVKM. The CDR3 has 14 amino acids, counting the end cysteine and phenylalanine. The entry retains the CDR3 DNA only, 42 bases that are in frame from base 1. V sheds 2 bases and J sheds 6 bases, leaving 12 bases between their ends.

This chain is built from TRBV28 and TRBJ2-3; the D segment could be TRBD2, given 6 matching bases. The sample was PBMCs, taken around atezolizumab (anti-PD-L1) treatment. This TCR came from a man aged 50 or older with urothelial cancer. CDR3 loop: CASSLGGEADTQYF. The nucleotides are TGTGCCAGCAGTTTAGGCGGGGAGGCGGATACGCAGTATTTT.